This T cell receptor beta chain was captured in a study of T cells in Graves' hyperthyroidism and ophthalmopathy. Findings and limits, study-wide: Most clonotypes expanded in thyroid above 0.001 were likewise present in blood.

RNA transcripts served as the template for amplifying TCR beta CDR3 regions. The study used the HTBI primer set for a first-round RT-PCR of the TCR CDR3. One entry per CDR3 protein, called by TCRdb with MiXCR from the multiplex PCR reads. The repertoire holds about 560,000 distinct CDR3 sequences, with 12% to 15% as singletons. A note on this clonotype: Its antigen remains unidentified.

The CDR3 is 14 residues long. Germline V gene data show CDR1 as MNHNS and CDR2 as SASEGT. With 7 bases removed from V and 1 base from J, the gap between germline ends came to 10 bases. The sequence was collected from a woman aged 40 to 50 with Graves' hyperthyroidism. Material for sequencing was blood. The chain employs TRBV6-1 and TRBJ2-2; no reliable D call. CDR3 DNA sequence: TGTGCCAGCATCAGATTACTGAACACCGGGGAGCTGTTTTTT. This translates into CASIRLLNTGELFF.